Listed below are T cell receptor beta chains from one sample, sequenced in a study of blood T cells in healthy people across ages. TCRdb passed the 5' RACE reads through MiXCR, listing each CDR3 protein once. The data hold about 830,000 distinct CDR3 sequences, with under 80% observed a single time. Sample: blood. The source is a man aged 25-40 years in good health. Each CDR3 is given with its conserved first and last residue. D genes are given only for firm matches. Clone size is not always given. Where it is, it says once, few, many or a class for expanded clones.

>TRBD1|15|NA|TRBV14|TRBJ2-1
CASSHPGQGGNEQFF
TGTGCCAGCAGCCACCCCGGACAGGGGGGGAATGAGCAGTTCTTC
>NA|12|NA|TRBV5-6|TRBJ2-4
CASSLEGRRSYF
TGTGCCAGCAGCTTGGAGGGCAGACGGTCGTACTTC
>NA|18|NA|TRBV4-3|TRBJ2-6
CASSQVEGPVSGANVLTF
TGCGCCAGCAGCCAAGTAGAGGGCCCGGTTTCTGGGGCCAACGTCCTGACTTTC
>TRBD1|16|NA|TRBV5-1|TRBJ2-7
CASSLGRGTGSDEQYF
TGCGCCAGCAGCTTGGGTCGTGGGACAGGATCGGATGAGCAGTACTTC
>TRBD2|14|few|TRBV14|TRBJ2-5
CASSPRLAAETQYF
TGTGCCAGCAGCCCCCGACTAGCGGCAGAGACCCAGTACTTC
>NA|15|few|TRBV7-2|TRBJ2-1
CASSLGTGVLDEQFF
TGTGCCAGCAGCTTAGGGACGGGTGTACTCGATGAGCAGTTCTTC
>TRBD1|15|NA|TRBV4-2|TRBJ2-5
CASSQVHRGPETQYF
TGTGCCAGCAGCCAAGTGCACAGGGGGCCAGAGACCCAGTACTTC
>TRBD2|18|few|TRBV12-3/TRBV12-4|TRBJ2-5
CASRGLAGGLKSTETQYF
TGTGCCAGCAGAGGACTAGCGGGGGGGCTTAAATCAACAGAGACCCAGTACTTC
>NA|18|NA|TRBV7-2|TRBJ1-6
CASSLATGGRGNYSPLHF
TGTGCCAGCAGCTTAGCGACGGGGGGCAGGGGTAATTATTCACCCCTCCACTTT
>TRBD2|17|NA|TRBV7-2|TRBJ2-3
CASSLRSGGRGTDTQYF
TGTGCCAGCAGCCTGAGGAGCGGGGGGAGGGGCACAGATACGCAGTATTTT
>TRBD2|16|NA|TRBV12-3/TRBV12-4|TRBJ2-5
CASSLGAGGLEETQYF
TGTGCCAGCAGTTTAGGTGCGGGGGGCTTAGAAGAGACCCAGTACTTC
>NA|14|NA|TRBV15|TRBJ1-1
CATSRGTADTEAFF
TGTGCCACCAGCAGAGGGACAGCGGACACTGAAGCTTTCTTT
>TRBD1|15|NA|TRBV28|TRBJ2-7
CASSFTGQYYNEQYF
TGTGCCAGCAGTTTCACGGGACAGTACTACAATGAGCAGTACTTC
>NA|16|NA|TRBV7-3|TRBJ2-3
CASSAGSSVLTDTQYF
TGTGCCAGCAGCGCCGGGAGCAGCGTCCTCACAGATACGCAGTATTTT
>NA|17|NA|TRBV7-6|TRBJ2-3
CASSLGQGRGYTDTQYF
TGTGCCAGCAGCTTAGGTCAGGGCAGGGGATACACAGATACGCAGTATTTT
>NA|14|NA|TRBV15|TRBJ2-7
CATSSDRLGYEQYF
TGTGCCACCAGCAGTGACAGGTTGGGGTACGAGCAGTACTTC
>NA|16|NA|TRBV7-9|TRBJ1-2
CASSHIGQVINYGYTF
TGTGCCAGCAGCCATATCGGGCAGGTGATTAACTATGGCTACACCTTC
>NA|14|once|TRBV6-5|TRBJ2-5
CASSYGRDSARTYF
TGTGCCAGCAGTTACGGGCGGGACTCCGCCCGCACGTACTTC
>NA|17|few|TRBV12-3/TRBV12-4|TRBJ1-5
CASSSGRWGASNQPQHF
TGTGCCAGCAGTTCGGGTAGGTGGGGGGCGAGCAATCAGCCCCAGCATTTT
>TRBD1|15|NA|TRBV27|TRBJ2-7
CASSREGQGSYEQYF
TGTGCCAGCAGCCGCGAGGGACAGGGGTCCTACGAGCAGTACTTC
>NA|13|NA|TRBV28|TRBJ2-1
CASSFLMVDEQFF
TGTGCCAGCAGTTTTTTAATGGTGGATGAGCAGTTCTTC
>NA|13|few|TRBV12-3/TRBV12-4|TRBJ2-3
CASSLGHEDTQYF
TGTGCCAGCAGTTTAGGGCACGAGGATACGCAGTATTTT
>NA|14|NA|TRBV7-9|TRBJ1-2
CASSLLAGGYGYTF
TGTGCCAGCAGCTTACTCGCAGGAGGCTATGGCTACACCTTC
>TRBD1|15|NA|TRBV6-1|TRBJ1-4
CASSRGQGMGEKLFF
TGTGCCAGCAGTCGCGGACAGGGGATGGGTGAAAAACTGTTTTTT
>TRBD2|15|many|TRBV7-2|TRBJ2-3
CASRLAGDNTDTQYF
TGTGCCAGCAGGCTAGCGGGGGACAACACAGATACGCAGTATTTT
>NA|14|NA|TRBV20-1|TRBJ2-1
CSARPPGAYNEQFF
TGCAGTGCTAGACCGCCCGGGGCTTACAATGAGCAGTTCTTC
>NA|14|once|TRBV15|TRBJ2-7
CATSNTGTTYEQYF
TGTGCCACCAGCAACACCGGAACCACCTACGAGCAGTACTTC
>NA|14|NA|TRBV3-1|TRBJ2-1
CASSRQSSYNEQFF
TGTGCCAGCAGTCGTCAGAGCTCCTACAATGAGCAGTTCTTC
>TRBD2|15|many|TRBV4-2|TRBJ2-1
CASSRPGLEYNEQFF
TGTGCCAGCAGCCGACCGGGACTAGAGTACAATGAGCAGTTCTTC
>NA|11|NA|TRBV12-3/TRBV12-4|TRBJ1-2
CASSPSRGYTF
TGTGCCAGCAGTCCCTCCCGTGGCTACACCTTC
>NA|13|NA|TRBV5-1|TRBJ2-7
CASSSRETYEQYF
TGCGCCAGCAGCTCCCGGGAGACCTACGAGCAGTACTTC
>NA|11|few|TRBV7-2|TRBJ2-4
CASSTRGVQYF
TGTGCCAGCAGCACCAGGGGCGTTCAGTACTTC
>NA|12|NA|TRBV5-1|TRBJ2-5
CASSSEKRTQYF
TGCGCCAGCAGTAGTGAGAAGAGAACCCAGTACTTC
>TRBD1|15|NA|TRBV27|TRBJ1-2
CASSIQGANRHGYTF
TGTGCCAGCAGCATACAGGGGGCGAATAGGCATGGCTACACCTTC
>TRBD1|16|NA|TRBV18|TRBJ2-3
CASSSQDRAGTDTQYF
TGTGCCAGCTCAAGCCAGGACAGGGCTGGCACAGATACGCAGTATTTT
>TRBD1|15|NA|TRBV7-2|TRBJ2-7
CASSKGTGNSYEQYF
TGTGCCAGCAGCAAAGGGACAGGGAACTCCTACGAGCAGTACTTC
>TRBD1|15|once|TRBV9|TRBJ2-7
CASSVGDSFSYEQYF
TGTGCCAGCAGCGTAGGGGACAGTTTCTCCTACGAGCAGTACTTC
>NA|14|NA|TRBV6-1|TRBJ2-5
CAGASGETQETQYF
TGTGCCGGAGCTTCGGGGGAGACCCAAGAGACCCAGTACTTC
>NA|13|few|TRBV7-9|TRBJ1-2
CASSFEGFYGYTF
TGTGCCAGCAGCTTTGAAGGGTTCTATGGCTACACCTTC
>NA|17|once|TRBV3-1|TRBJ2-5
CASSQVTDRSLEETQYF
TGTGCCAGCAGCCAAGTCACAGATCGCAGTCTGGAAGAGACCCAGTACTTC
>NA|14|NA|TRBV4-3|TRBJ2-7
CASSQDLGKTEQYF
TGCGCCAGCAGCCAAGATTTGGGCAAAACAGAGCAGTACTTC
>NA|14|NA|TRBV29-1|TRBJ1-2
CSVRTAPRGYGYTF
TGCAGCGTTAGGACAGCGCCTAGGGGGTATGGCTACACCTTC
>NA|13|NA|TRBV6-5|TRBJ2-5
CASSYPRADEQYF
TGTGCCAGCAGTTACCCACGGGCAGATGAGCAGTACTTC
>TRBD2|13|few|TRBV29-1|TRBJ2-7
CSVTGTRTYEQYF
TGCAGCGTCACCGGGACTAGAACCTACGAGCAGTACTTC
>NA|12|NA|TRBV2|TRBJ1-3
CATTGPGNTIYF
TGTGCCACCACCGGCCCTGGAAACACCATATATTTT